This T cell receptor beta chain was captured by sequencing in a study of blood T cell repertoires in COVID-19. Germline lookup yields CDR1 SGHTA and CDR2 FQGNSA. The CDR3 sequence is 15 residues long. The V and J ends lost 5 bases and 2 bases respectively, with 14 bases between them. Generated by immunoSEQ multiplex PCR, the TCRdb table keeps only in-frame clones and is missing some. This repertoire shows fewer than 400,000 clones, roughly 90% found once; its top ten account for 3% to 5%. This sequence was found in a woman aged 25 to 39 who had been exposed to COVID-19. The gene calls are TRBV7-2 and TRBJ2-3; D is unclear. The sample was PBMCs or T cells enriched from blood (not recorded which). The CDR3 bases are TGTGCCAGCAGCAAAAGAGGTCCAGTCACAGATACGCAGTATTTT. It specifies CASSKRGPVTDTQYF. Based on the CDR3 plus reference TRBV7-2 and TRBJ2-3, the full variable domain is GAGVSQSPSNKVTEKGKDVELRCDPISGHTALYWYRQSLGQGLEFLIYFQGNSAPDKSGLPSDRFSAERTGGSVSTLTIQRTQQEDSAVYLCASSKRGPVTDTQYFGPGTRLTVL.